This record covers a single TCR beta chain. Its antigen is unidentified. An immunoSEQ assay, version v3.0, was performed at survey level. Clones were sequenced by immunoSEQ multiplex PCR, and TCRdb holds only the in-frame ones, with some missing. This table has 20,000 to 25,000 clones, over 75% appearing once. The sample is drawn from a study of long-term antiretroviral therapy in people with HIV. General study results and limits: Controls exceeded HIV repertoires in CDR3 length range. Relative to transplant donor controls, diversity remained lower despite increasing after ART.

Looked up from germline, CDR1 is SEHNR and CDR2 is FQNEAQ (reference sequence). The CDR3 has 14 amino acids. Between the trimmed V and J ends, which lost 10 bases and 0 bases, there was a span of 15 bases. All donors provided no fewer than one pre-ART and no fewer than two post-ART PBMC samples. The samples, holding 1-10 million cryopreserved PBMC, were thawed before DNA extraction was carried out. The sequenced sample was unsorted PBMCs, obtained 0.3 years after starting antiretroviral therapy. This clonotype originated in a man aged 50 to 59 with HIV. V is TRBV7-9 and J is TRBJ1-1; D is unclear. The DNA for the CDR3 is TGTGCCATCAAAGAGGGCAGCTTGAACACTGAAGCTTTCTTT. This codes for CAIKEGSLNTEAFF.